These 18 T cell receptor beta chains originate from one sample sequenced in a study of blood T cell repertoires in COVID-19. Clones were sequenced by immunoSEQ multiplex PCR, and TCRdb holds only the in-frame ones, with some missing. The sample contains approximately 44,000 clones, around 82% of which appear only once. The source material was peripheral blood. The receptor set was obtained from a human donor in a cohort sampled during active COVID-19.

The J gene is TRBJ2-7, the V gene TRBV6-6; 9 bases match TRBD1. Germline V gene data show CDR1 as MNHNY and CDR2 as SVGAGI (reference sequence). The CDR3 is 15 residues long. The V segment lost 4 bases and the J segment 7 bases; nucleotides outside the gene matches: 11. CDR3 in amino acids: CASSFTDRGHWEQYF. The DNA of the CDR3 is TGTGCCAGCAGTTTCACGGACAGGGGTCATTGGGAGCAGTACTTC.

The chain is built from TRBV28 and TRBJ2-7; 8 nucleotides agree with TRBD1. Germline CDR1 and CDR2: MDHEN and SYDVKM. V shed 7 bases, J shed 2 bases, and the junction held 4 bases outside the gene matches. This CDR3 is 13 amino acids long. Written as DNA, the CDR3 is TGTGCCAGCATAGGACAGGGTGCCTACGAGCAGTACTTC. Translated: CASIGQGAYEQYF.

The chain carries TRBV6-5 and TRBJ1-1, with D possibly TRBD1 on 5 matching bases. In germline, CDR1 is MNHEY, CDR2 SVGAGI. Between the trimmed V and J ends, which lost 1 base and 8 bases, there was a span of 8 bases. The CDR3 has 12 amino acids. CDR3 nucleotide sequence: TGTGCCAGCAGTTACTTTGGGGGGGAAGCTTTCTTT. Residues: CASSYFGGEAFF.

This clone was observed once. This chain links TRBV18 with TRBJ2-1, with D possibly TRBD2 on 7 matching bases. V was cut by 6 bases and J by 6 bases, with 18 bases left in between. In germline, CDR1 is KGHSH, CDR2 LQKENI. The CDR3 is 15 amino acids. CDR3 nucleotides: TGTGCCAGCTCCCTAAAGGGGGGGGCCACCAATGAGCAGTTCTTC. Its translation: CASSLKGGATNEQFF.

The chain recombines TRBV13 with TRBJ2-7, with D possibly TRBD2 on 7 matching bases. This CDR3 comprises 13 residues. Trimming removed 7 bases from V and 2 bases from J, with 12 bases in between. The germline V gene has CDR1 PRHDT and CDR2 FYEKMQ (reference sequence). CDR3: CASTSGGPYEQYF. Here the CDR3 DNA reads TGTGCCAGCACATCCGGGGGGCCCTACGAGCAGTACTTC.

The V and J genes are TRBV7-8 and TRBJ2-3, with D perhaps matching TRBD2 (7 bases). Trimming left V 5 bases short and J 5 bases short, with 11 bases between. The CDR3 runs 13 residues. Germline V lookup: CDR1 SGHVS, CDR2 FQNEAQ. The CDR3 loop is CASSRGARDTQYF. In DNA, the CDR3 is TGTGCCAGCAGCCGGGGGGCGAGAGATACGCAGTATTTT.

The chain combines TRBV5-1 with TRBJ2-3, with D perhaps matching TRBD1 (5 bases). The CDR3 has 15 residues. With 1 base removed from V and 3 bases from J, the gap between germline ends came to 12 bases. Germline-derived CDR1 and CDR2 are SGHRS and YFSETQ. CDR3 sequence (DNA): TGCGCCAGCAGCTTGTATAGCACAGGAACAGATACGCAGTATTTT. It translates to CASSLYSTGTDTQYF. The full variable domain, rest sourced from reference TRBV5-1 and TRBJ2-3, is KAGVTQTPRYLIKTRGQQVTLSCSPISGHRSVSWYQQTPGQGLQFLFEYFSETQRNKGNFPGRFSGRQFSNSRSEMNVSTLELGDSALYLCASSLYSTGTDTQYFGPGTRLTVL.

This clone was counted only a few times. The gene calls are TRBV6-2 or TRBV6-3 and TRBJ1-1; 10 bases agree with TRBD1. Germline values: CDR1 MNHEY, CDR2 SVGEGT. This CDR3 spans 13 amino acids. V trimming: 4 bases; J trimming: 5 bases; junction bases outside the gene matches: 1. The CDR3, as DNA: TGTGCCAGCAGTTTGGACAGGGGGACTGAAGCTTTCTTT. This sequence encodes CASSLDRGTEAFF.

This rearrangement joins TRBV18 to TRBJ2-1; 7 bases match TRBD2. The V segment lost 1 base and the J segment 0 bases; nucleotides outside the gene matches: 3. The CDR3 is 16 amino acids. The germline CDR1 and CDR2 sequences are KGHSH and LQKENI. CDR3 loop: CASSPLGGSSYNEQFF. The CDR3 nucleotides read TGTGCCAGCTCACCACTGGGGGGGAGCTCCTACAATGAGCAGTTCTTC.

This rearrangement joins TRBV29-1 to TRBJ1-1; D remains unclear. V was clipped by 3 bases and J by 4 bases, with 12 bases between them. The germline CDR1 and CDR2 sequences are SQVTM and ANQGSEA. This CDR3 spans 13 amino acids. The CDR3 DNA follows: TGCAGCGTTGATGGGTTGGGCGCCACTGAAGCTTTCTTT. Protein product: CSVDGLGATEAFF.

This clone occurred a few times. The chain joins TRBV10-1 to TRBJ2-3; 10 nucleotides agree with TRBD1. The junction had 3 bases not matched to a gene; V was cut back by 6 bases and J by 6 bases. The CDR3 has 13 residues. Germline V gene data show CDR1 as WNHNN and CDR2 as SYGVQD (reference sequence). CDR3: CASRGQGVDTQYF. CDR3 DNA sequence: TGCGCCAGCAGAGGACAGGGGGTCGATACGCAGTATTTT.

V gene TRBV10-2 combines with J gene TRBJ1-6; tentatively, D is TRBD1 (6 bases). The CDR3 contains 16 residues. Per germline, CDR1 WSHSY and CDR2 SAAADI. Trimming removed 7 bases at V and 0 bases at J, with 13 bases between. The CDR3 loop is CASTPGVSSYNSPLHF. For the CDR3, the DNA is TGCGCCAGCACCCCAGGGGTGAGCTCCTATAATTCACCCCTCCACTTT.

The CDR3 loop reads CASRVAVTGSDNSPLHF. The CDR3 bases are TGCGCCAGCAGGGTTGCGGTAACAGGGTCAGATAATTCACCCCTCCACTTT. The rearrangement uses TRBV5-1 and TRBJ1-6; tentative D call: TRBD1 (6 bases). V lost 5 bases to trimming and J lost 5 bases, with 20 bases between them. The CDR3 covers 17 residues. Germline CDR1 SGHRS, CDR2 YFSETQ.

J is TRBJ2-7 and V is TRBV7-8, with 10 bases that match TRBD2. Germline V CDR1 and CDR2: SGHVS, FQNEAQ. J gave up 9 bases and V 0 bases, and 14 bases lay outside the gene matches. The CDR3 consists of 17 residues. The CDR3 is CASSLALSGGGLRGQYF. DNA for the CDR3: TGTGCCAGCAGCTTAGCGCTGAGCGGGGGGGGCTTACGTGGGCAGTACTTC.

V and J are TRBV6-5 and TRBJ2-1; weak D call: TRBD1 (6 bases). Germline V gene lookup returns CDR1 MNHEY and CDR2 SVGAGI. CDR3 length: 11 residues. With 6 bases removed from V and 9 bases from J, the gap between germline ends came to 9 bases. The CDR3 is CASSRDTEQFF. The CDR3 nucleotides are TGTGCCAGCAGCCGGGACACTGAGCAGTTCTTC.

The genes are TRBV4-1 and TRBJ2-3, with 11 nucleotides matching TRBD2. The CDR3 totals 13 residues. V was pared by 3 bases and J by 10 bases, with 3 bases of the junction left unmatched. Germline assignment: CDR1 MGHRA and CDR2 YSYEKL. The DNA of the CDR3 is TGCGCCAGCAGCCAGGATAGCGGGGGGGCGCAGTATTTT. Amino acid sequence: CASSQDSGGAQYF.

This sequence joins TRBV7-9 and TRBJ2-4; 10 bases agree with TRBD1. Germline V gene data show CDR1 as SEHNR and CDR2 as FQNEAQ (reference sequence). V gave up 6 bases and J gave up 8 bases; unmatched junction bases: 10. The CDR3 is made up of 15 amino acids. The CDR3 loop is CASSPGTGERDIQYF. CDR3 coding DNA: TGTGCCAGCAGTCCCGGGACAGGGGAGCGGGACATTCAGTACTTC. Combining the CDR3 with reference TRBV7-9 and TRBJ2-4 gives the whole variable domain DTGVSQNPRHKITKRGQNVTFRCDPISEHNRLYWYRQTLGQGPEFLTYFQNEAQLEKSRLLSDRFSAERPKGSFSTLEIQRTEQGDSAMYLCASSPGTGERDIQYFGAGTRLSVL.

The V gene is TRBV2, the J gene TRBJ1-5; no clear D gene. Germline V lookup: CDR1 SNHLY, CDR2 FYNNEI. CDR3 length: 13 residues. V lost 7 bases and J 4 bases, leaving 11 bases between the germline ends. The CDR3 here is CASNIAGNQPQHF. CDR3 nucleotide sequence: TGTGCCAGCAATATCGCAGGAAATCAGCCCCAGCATTTT.